This T cell receptor beta chain was identified during a study of blood T cell repertoires in COVID-19. The wider study: Sample material is recorded as cDNA or gDNA derived from T cells, B-cell-depleted T cells, or PBMCs.

Original processing notes: Researchers report that nucleated cell counts were estimated from reference gene primer amplification. Here immunoSEQ multiplex PCR was the method, and the copy in TCRdb shows in-frame clones only, minus some. V and J calls plus clone size are reproduced from that table; the DNA served to infer D and trimming. The sample records approximately 40,000 clones, 87% being singletons. Sequencing used peripheral blood. This receptor was taken from a man in his fifties or sixties with COVID-19, enrolled during active disease.

CDR3 nucleotides: TGTGCCACCGCACATGGAAACACCATATATTTT. It specifies CATAHGNTIYF. The genes are TRBV28 and TRBJ1-3; D is ambiguous. Per the germline V gene, CDR1 is MDHEN and CDR2 is SYDVKM. CDR3 length: 11 residues. The ends were cut back, 10 bases at V and 3 bases at J, with 7 bases in the middle.